A selection of T cell receptor beta chains follows, all from one sample in a study of T cells in Graves' hyperthyroidism and ophthalmopathy. TCRdb reprocessed the multiplex PCR reads via MiXCR and lists one record per CDR3 protein. Among fewer than 650,000 distinct CDR3 sequences listed, 12% to 15% were seen once. Material: blood. These receptors were collected from a woman aged 40 to 50 with Graves' hyperthyroidism. Both conserved end residues are part of each CDR3. Fields, in order: D gene, clone size, J gene, V gene, CDR3 DNA, CDR3 protein. The D gene is left open where the match is weak. Clone size is not always given. Where it is, it says once, few, many or a class for expanded clones.

.,.,TRBJ1-1,TRBV25-1,TGTGCCAGCAGAGATGCCGGGGCACAGGTTAACACTGAAGCTTTCTTT,CASRDAGAQVNTEAFF
.,many,TRBJ2-1,TRBV7-8,TGTGCCAGCAGCTTAGGAGGGGGCAATGAGCAGTTCTTC,CASSLGGGNEQFF
.,.,TRBJ1-4,TRBV7-2,TGTGCCAGCAGCTTAGATTGGGCAACTAATGAAAAACTGTTTTTT,CASSLDWATNEKLFF
TRBD1,.,TRBJ2-7,TRBV20-1,TGCAGTGCTGCCGGACAGGGGGGGTCCTACGAGCAGTACTTC,CSAAGQGGSYEQYF
.,.,TRBJ2-1,TRBV2,TGTGCCAGCAGTGAATTCCTCGGCGGAAGCTCCTACAATGAGCAGTTCTTC,CASSEFLGGSSYNEQFF
.,many,TRBJ1-1,TRBV28,TGTGCCAGCAGTCTCTCAGGTGGGGGGCGCACTGAAGCTTTCTTT,CASSLSGGGRTEAFF
.,.,TRBJ1-1,TRBV29-1,TGCAGCGTTGAGGTATGGACTGAAGCTTTCTTT,CSVEVWTEAFF
TRBD1,.,TRBJ2-5,TRBV20-1,TGCAGTGCTAGTGCCGACAGGGTCCAAGAGACCCAGTACTTC,CSASADRVQETQYF
.,many,TRBJ2-7,TRBV7-3,TGTGCCAGCAGCTTAAAAGCCACCCCGGGGGCCTACGAGCAGTACTTC,CASSLKATPGAYEQYF
.,many,TRBJ2-7,TRBV27,TGTGCCAGCAGTTTCCTCGGCTACGAGCAGTACTTC,CASSFLGYEQYF
.,few,TRBJ2-1,TRBV29-1,TGCAGCTCTCAACCACCCCTAGCGCTTAAATCTGATAATGAGCAGTTCTTC,CSSQPPLALKSDNEQFF
TRBD1,many,TRBJ1-2,TRBV7-2,TGTGCCAGCACCCCCGGGAGGGACAGGGGGGTCTATGGCTACACCTTC,CASTPGRDRGVYGYTF
.,.,TRBJ2-1,TRBV12-3/TRBV12-4,TGTGCCAGCAGTTTAGGGCCCTGGGATGAGCAGTTCTTC,CASSLGPWDEQFF
.,many,TRBJ2-1,TRBV11-2,TGTGCCAGCAGCCCTGTATCTTACAATGAGCAGTTCTTC,CASSPVSYNEQFF
.,many,TRBJ1-6,TRBV30,TGTGCCTGGAGTGCGATGATTACATCACCCCTCCACTTT,CAWSAMITSPLHF
.,many,TRBJ2-6,TRBV5-1,TGCGCCAGCAGCTTGTCGTCGGGACTCCACTCTGGGGCCAACGTCCTGACTTTC,CASSLSSGLHSGANVLTF